This TCR beta chain originates from a study of blood T cell repertoires in COVID-19. On the study more broadly: T cells, B-cell-depleted T cells, or PBMCs supplied cDNA or gDNA.

Germline CDR1 and CDR2: LGHNA and YNFKEQ. The CDR3 has 12 residues. V dropped 5 bases and J dropped 8 bases, with 9 bases sitting between them. The protocol was immunoSEQ multiplex PCR, while the TCRdb copy is restricted to in-frame clones and leaves out a portion. The table records about 250,000 clones, about four fifths of them present only once. This chain joins TRBV4-2 and TRBJ1-4; TRBD1 might be the D (5 bases). Material: PBMCs or T cells enriched from blood (not recorded which). The origin of this receptor is a woman in her 40s who had been exposed to COVID-19. The CDR3 is CASSGGWEKLFF. In DNA form, the CDR3 reads TGTGCCAGCAGCGGGGGGTGGGAAAAACTGTTTTTT.